The text below deals with one TCR beta chain. The repertoire was sequenced with immunoSEQ multiplex PCR; TCRdb's copy has only in-frame clones and lacks some. The sample yields 250,000 or so clones, around 89% seen once. Those who participated ranged in age from roughly 18 to 90 years and resided in about two dozen US areas. Categorization into cohorts depended on clinical history that participants reported. Symptom resolution, clearance, or two negative PCRs marked the recovered donors of Cohort 3. The data belong to a study of blood T cell repertoires in COVID-19. The sequence came from a man in his forties who had recovered from COVID-19. Sequenced sample: PBMCs or T cells enriched from blood (not recorded which).

The DNA of the CDR3 is TGTGCCAGCAGTTTGTCGGGGGGAAACACTGAAGCTTTCTTT. Protein product: CASSLSGGNTEAFF. The chain employs TRBV28 and TRBJ1-1; tentatively, D is TRBD1 (5 bases). Germline CDR1 MDHEN, CDR2 SYDVKM. CDR3 length: 14 residues. The V and J ends lost 3 bases and 2 bases respectively, with 10 bases between them.